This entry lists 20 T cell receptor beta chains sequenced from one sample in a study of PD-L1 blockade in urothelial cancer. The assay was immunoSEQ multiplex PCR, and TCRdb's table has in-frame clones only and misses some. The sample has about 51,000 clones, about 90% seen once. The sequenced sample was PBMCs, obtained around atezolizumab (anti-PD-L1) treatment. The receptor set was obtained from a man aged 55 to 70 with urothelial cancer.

CDR3 DNA: TGCGCCAGCAGCTTGGGCGGATCCCGCCCGAATGAGCAGTTCTTC. Translation gives CASSLGGSRPNEQFF. The chain carries TRBV5-1 and TRBJ2-1; D remains unclear. Germline V gene lookup returns CDR1 SGHRS and CDR2 YFSETQ. This CDR3 region has 15 residues. Trimming took off 0 bases at V and 7 bases at J, with 14 bases between the two ends.

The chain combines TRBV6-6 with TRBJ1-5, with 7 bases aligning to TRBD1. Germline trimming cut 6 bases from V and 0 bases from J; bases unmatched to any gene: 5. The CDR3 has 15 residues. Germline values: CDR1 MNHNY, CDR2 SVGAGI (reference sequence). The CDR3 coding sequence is TGTGCCAGCAGAAAGACAGGGTATAGCAATCAGCCCCAGCATTTT. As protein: CASRKTGYSNQPQHF.

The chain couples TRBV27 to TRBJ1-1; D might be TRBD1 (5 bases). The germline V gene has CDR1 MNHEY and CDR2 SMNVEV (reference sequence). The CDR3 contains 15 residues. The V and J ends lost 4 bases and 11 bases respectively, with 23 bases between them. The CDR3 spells CASSWERDFRSSAFF. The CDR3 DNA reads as TGTGCCAGCAGTTGGGAACGGGACTTTAGGTCCTCCGCTTTCTTT.

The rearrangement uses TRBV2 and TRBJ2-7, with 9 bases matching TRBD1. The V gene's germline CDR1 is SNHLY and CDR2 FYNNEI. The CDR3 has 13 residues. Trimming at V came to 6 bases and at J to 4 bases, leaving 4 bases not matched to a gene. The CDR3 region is CASSRDRAYEQYF. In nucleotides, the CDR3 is TGTGCCAGCAGCCGGGACAGGGCTTACGAGCAGTACTTC. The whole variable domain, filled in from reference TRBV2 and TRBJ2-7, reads EPEVTQTPSHQVTQMGQEVILRCVPISNHLYFYWYRQILGQKVEFLVSFYNNEISEKSEIFDDQFSVERPDGSNFTLKIRSTKLEDSAMYFCASSRDRAYEQYFGPGTRLTVT.

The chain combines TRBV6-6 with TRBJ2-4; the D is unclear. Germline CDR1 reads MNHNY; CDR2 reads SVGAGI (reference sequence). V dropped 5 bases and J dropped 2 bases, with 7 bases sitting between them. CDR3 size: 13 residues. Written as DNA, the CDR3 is TGTGCCAGCAGTGAGTTGACCAAAAACATTCAGTACTTC. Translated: CASSELTKNIQYF.

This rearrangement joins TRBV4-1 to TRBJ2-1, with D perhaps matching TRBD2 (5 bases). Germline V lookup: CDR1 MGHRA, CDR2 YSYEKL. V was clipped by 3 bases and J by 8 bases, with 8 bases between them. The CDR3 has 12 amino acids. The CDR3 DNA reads TGCGCCAGCAGCCATAATAGCGATGAGCAGTTCTTC. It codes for CASSHNSDEQFF.

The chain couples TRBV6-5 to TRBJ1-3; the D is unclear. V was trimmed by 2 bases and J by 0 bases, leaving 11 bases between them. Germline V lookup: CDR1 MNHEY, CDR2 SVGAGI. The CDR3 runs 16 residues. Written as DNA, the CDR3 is TGTGCCAGCAGTTACCCCGACTCTCACTCTGGAAACACCATATATTTT. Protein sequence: CASSYPDSHSGNTIYF.

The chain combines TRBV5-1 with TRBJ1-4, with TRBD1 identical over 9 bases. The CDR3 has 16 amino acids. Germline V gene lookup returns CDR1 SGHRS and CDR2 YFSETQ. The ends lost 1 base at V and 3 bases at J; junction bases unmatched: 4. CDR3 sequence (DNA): TGCGCCAGCAGCTTGACAGGGGGCACGGCTAATGAAAAACTGTTTTTT. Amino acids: CASSLTGGTANEKLFF.

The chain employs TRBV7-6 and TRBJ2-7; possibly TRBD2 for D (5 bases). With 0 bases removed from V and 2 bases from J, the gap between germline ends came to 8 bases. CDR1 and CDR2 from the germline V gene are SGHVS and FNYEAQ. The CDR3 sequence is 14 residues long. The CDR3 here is CASSLAGNTYEQYF. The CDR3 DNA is TGTGCCAGCAGCTTAGCCGGGAACACCTACGAGCAGTACTTC. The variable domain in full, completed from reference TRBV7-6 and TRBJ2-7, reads GAGVSQSPRYKVTKRGQDVALRCDPISGHVSLYWYRQALGQGPEFLTYFNYEAQQDKSGLPNDRFSAERPEGSISTLTIQRTEQRDSAMYRCASSLAGNTYEQYFGPGTRLTVT.

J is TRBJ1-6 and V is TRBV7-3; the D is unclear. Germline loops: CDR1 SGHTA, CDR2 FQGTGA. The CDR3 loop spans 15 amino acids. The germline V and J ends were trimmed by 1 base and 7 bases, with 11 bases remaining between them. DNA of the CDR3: TGTGCCAGCAGCTTAATCGGTGGTCCGAATTCACCCCTCCACTTT. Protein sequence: CASSLIGGPNSPLHF.

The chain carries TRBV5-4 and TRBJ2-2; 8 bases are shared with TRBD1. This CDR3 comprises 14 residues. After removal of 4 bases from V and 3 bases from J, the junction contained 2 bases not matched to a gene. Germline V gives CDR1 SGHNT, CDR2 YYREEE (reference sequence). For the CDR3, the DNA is TGTGCCAGCAGCCGACAGGGGTACACCGGGGAGCTGTTTTTT. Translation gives CASSRQGYTGELFF.

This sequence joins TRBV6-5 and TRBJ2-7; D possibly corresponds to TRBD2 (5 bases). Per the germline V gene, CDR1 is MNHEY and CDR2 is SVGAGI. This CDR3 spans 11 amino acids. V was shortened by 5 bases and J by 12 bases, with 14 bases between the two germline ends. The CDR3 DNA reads TGTGCCAGCAGTGGGAGATCCATCCCGTACTTC. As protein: CASSGRSIPYF.

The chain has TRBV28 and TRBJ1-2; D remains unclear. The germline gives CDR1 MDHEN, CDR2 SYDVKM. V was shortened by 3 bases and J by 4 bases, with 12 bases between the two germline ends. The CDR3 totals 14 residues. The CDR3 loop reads CASSFYTVSYGYTF. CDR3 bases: TGTGCCAGCAGTTTCTACACAGTTAGCTATGGCTACACCTTC.

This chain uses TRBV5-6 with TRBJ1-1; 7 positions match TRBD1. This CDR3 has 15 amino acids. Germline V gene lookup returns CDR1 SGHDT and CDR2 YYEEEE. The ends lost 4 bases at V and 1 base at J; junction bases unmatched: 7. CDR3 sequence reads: CASSRRQGWNTEAFF. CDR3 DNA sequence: TGTGCCAGCAGCCGGAGACAGGGTTGGAACACTGAAGCTTTCTTT.

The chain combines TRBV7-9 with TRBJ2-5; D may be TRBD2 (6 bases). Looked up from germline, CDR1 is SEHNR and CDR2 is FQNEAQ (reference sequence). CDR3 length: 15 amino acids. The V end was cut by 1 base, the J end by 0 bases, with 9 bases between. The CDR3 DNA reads TGTGCCAGCAGCTTAGTAGGGACTGACCAAGAGACCCAGTACTTC. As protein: CASSLVGTDQETQYF.

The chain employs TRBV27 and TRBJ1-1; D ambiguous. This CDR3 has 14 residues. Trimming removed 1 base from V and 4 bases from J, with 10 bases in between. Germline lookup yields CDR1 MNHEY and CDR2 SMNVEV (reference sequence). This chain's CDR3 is CASSLLGAVTEAFF. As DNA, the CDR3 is TGTGCCAGCAGTTTATTGGGAGCGGTCACTGAAGCTTTCTTT.

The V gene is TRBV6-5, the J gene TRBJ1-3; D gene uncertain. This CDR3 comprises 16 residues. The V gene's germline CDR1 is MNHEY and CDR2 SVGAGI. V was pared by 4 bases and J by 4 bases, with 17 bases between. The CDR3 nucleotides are TGTGCCAGCAGTTTAGAAGGAAACGCGGGGGGAAACACCATATATTTT. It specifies CASSLEGNAGGNTIYF.

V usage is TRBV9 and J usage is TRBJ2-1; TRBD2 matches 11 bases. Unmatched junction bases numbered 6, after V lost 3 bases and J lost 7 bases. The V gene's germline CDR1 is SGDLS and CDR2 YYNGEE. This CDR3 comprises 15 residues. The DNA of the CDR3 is TGTGCCAGCAGCGCCCGACTAGCGGGATATAATGAGCAGTTCTTC. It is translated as CASSARLAGYNEQFF.

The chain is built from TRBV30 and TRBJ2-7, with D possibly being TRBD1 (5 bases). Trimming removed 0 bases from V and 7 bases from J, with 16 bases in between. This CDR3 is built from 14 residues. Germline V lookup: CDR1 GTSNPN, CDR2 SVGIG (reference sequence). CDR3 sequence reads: CAWSVVNLSGEQYF. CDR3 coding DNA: TGTGCCTGGAGTGTCGTCAACCTCTCAGGGGAGCAGTACTTC.

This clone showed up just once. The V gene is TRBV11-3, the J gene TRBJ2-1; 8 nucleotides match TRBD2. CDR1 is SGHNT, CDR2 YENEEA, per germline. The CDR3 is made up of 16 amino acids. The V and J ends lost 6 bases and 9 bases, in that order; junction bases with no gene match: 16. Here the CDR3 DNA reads TGTGCCAGCAGGTCACATCCGGGACCCGGGGGGGGTGAGCAGTTCTTC. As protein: CASRSHPGPGGGEQFF.